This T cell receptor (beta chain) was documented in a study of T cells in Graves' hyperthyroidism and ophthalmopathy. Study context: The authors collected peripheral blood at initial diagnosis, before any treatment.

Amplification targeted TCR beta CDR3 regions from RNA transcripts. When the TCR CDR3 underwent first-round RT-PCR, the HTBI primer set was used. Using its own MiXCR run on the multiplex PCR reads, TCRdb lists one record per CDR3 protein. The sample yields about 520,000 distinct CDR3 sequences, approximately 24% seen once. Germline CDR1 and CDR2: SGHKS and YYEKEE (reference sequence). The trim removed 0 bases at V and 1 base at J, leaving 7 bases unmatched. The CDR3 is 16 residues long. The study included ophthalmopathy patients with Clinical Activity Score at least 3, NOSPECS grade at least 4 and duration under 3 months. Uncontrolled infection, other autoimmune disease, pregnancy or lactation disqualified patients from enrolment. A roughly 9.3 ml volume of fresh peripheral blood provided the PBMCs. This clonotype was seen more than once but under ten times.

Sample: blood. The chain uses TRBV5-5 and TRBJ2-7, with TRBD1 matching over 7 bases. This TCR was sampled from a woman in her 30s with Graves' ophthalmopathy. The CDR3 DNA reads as TGTGCCAGCAGCTTGGGACCCGGGACAGAGTCCTACGAGCAGTACTTC. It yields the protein CASSLGPGTESYEQYF.